This T cell receptor (beta chain) originates from a study of T cell responses to AZD1222 COVID-19 vaccine. The CDR3 loop spans 13 amino acids. CDR1 is MDHEN and CDR2 is SYDVKM in the germline V gene. Between the trimmed V and J ends, which lost 3 bases and 4 bases, there was a span of 9 bases. On this clone itself: What it binds is not known.

Whole-study findings and limits: In all cases, repertoires were sampled only after the peak T cell response. There were mostly white British donors and more females than males, and clonal diversity was possibly underestimated. The CD4 TCRs associated with vaccination extended across spike and predominated at 160-218 and 743-854.

Data came from immunoSEQ multiplex PCR; TCRdb stores just in-frame clones and leaves some out. Of some 130,000 clones in the sample, about 93% were seen once. The sequence came from an adult who received the AZD1222 COVID-19 vaccine. This chain connects TRBV28 to TRBJ1-2, with D tentatively TRBD1 (5 bases). This material consisted of peripheral blood, taken 28 days after the second AZD1222 dose. The CDR3 DNA sequence: TGTGCCAGCAGTTTTCGGGGGATCTATGGCTACACCTTC. Its protein product is CASSFRGIYGYTF.